This T cell receptor (beta chain) was sequenced for a study of T-cell reconstitution after alpha-beta-depleted transplantation in children. Study results and caveats: Several hundred rapidly expanded clones from non-depleted graft cells reportedly supplied alpha-beta T cells about two months post-transplant. Diversity and T-cell counts at one year after transplant derived mostly from new T cells. Certain patients had high TCRbeta diversity at day 60, and it came from recipient T cells and thymic progenitors that survived.

CDR3 length: 12 amino acids. Germline values: CDR1 SQVTM, CDR2 ANQGSEA. Deletions cut 6 bases from V and 9 bases from J, with 16 bases between. This clonotype was observed at least ten times. Its antigen is unidentified. Researchers prepared the TCRbeta library using unique molecular identifiers, the study reports. TCRdb redid the calling of the PCR reads with MiXCR, one entry per CDR3 protein. The top ten clones hold approximately 17% of a sample with tens of thousands of distinct CDR3 sequences, around 4.7% of them seen once. The specimen comprised PBMCs, mostly from graft donor cells, sampled 180 days after TCRalphabeta/CD19-depleted stem cell transplant. The receptor's source is a boy in the first two years of life who had a stem cell transplant for acute myeloid leukemia, so the T cells may come from the graft donor. The chain couples TRBV29-1 to TRBJ2-3; D is uncertain. The CDR3 is CSVVLQDWTQYF. The CDR3 region has the DNA TGCAGCGTCGTACTGCAGGATTGGACGCAGTATTTT.